Shown below are 10 T cell receptor beta chains from a single sample sequenced in a study of shared clonotypes between healthy human individuals (dated by TCRdb to the early 2020s). Library creation used the immunoSEQ multiplex PCR assay. TCRdb retrieved this table from immuneACCESS and kept in-frame rearrangements only. Not all clones are present; in checked studies, unresolved V genes account for under half, and no reason is known for the remainder. The sample yields hundreds of thousands of clones; 90% to 96% were counted once. The ten biggest clones cover about 0.064% of the sample. The sample consisted of naive CD4+ T cells sorted from blood. The sample's cell subset or site label, decoded: CD45RA+ positively selected. Source of these receptors: a woman aged 30 to 39 in good health.

The chain joins TRBV28 to TRBJ2-7; TRBD1 or TRBD2 may be the D gene (6 bases each). The germline V and J ends were trimmed by 2 bases and 0 bases, with 11 bases remaining between them. The CDR3 is 15 residues long. CDR1 MDHEN and CDR2 SYDVKM come from the germline V gene. CDR3 sequence (DNA): TGTGCCAGCAGTTTAGGGGGGACAACCTCCTACGAGCAGTACTTC. Amino acid sequence: CASSLGGTTSYEQYF.

This CDR3 is CASSFGLAGGPPDTQYF. In DNA, the CDR3 is TGCGCCAGCAGCTTTGGACTAGCGGGAGGCCCCCCAGATACGCAGTATTTT. The chain is built from TRBV5-1 and TRBJ2-3; 14 positions match TRBD2. The V gene end was trimmed by 2 bases and the J gene end by 4 bases; junction bases not matched to a gene: 6. The CDR3 is 17 amino acids. CDR1 SGHRS and CDR2 YFSETQ come from the germline V gene.

The chain employs TRBV2 and TRBJ1-1, with D possibly matching TRBD1 (5 bases). The germline V gene has CDR1 SNHLY and CDR2 FYNNEI. The V and J ends lost 7 bases and 0 bases respectively, with 12 bases between them. This CDR3 is built from 14 residues. CDR3 nucleotides: TGTGCCAGCAACGACTTACAGGTGAACACTGAAGCTTTCTTT. This sequence encodes CASNDLQVNTEAFF.

The rearrangement links TRBV5-1 to TRBJ2-5; D not resolved. With 2 bases removed from V and 5 bases from J, the gap between germline ends came to 4 bases. CDR3 size: 11 residues. Germline assignment: CDR1 SGHRS and CDR2 YFSETQ. In nucleotides, the CDR3 is TGCGCCAGCAGCTTTTCGGAGACCCAGTACTTC. It yields the protein CASSFSETQYF.

V gene TRBV4-1 combines with J gene TRBJ2-1, with a possible D match to TRBD1 (6 bases). Germline CDR1 MGHRA, CDR2 YSYEKL. Trimming removed 3 bases from V and 4 bases from J, with 13 bases in between. CDR3 length: 15 residues. The CDR3 loop is CASSQPRQEYNEQFF. DNA for the CDR3: TGCGCCAGCAGCCAGCCAAGACAGGAATACAATGAGCAGTTCTTC.

V is TRBV5-1 and J is TRBJ1-2; no clear D. The CDR3 is made up of 14 amino acids. Germline V gives CDR1 SGHRS, CDR2 YFSETQ. V was cut by 4 bases and J by 3 bases, with 13 bases left in between. The DNA for the CDR3 is TGCGCCAGCAGCCTCTCGGACGGTGACTATGGCTACACCTTC. Its translation is CASSLSDGDYGYTF.

The chain combines TRBV5-1 with TRBJ2-7, with D possibly TRBD1 on 5 matching bases. V was shortened by 6 bases and J by 6 bases, with 13 bases between the two germline ends. CDR1 and CDR2 (germline): SGHRS, YFSETQ. This CDR3 is built from 12 residues. The CDR3 DNA reads TGCGCCAGCACTGACAGCCTGAGCGAGCAGTACTTC. It translates to CASTDSLSEQYF.

V usage is TRBV6-6 and J usage is TRBJ1-2; 7 bases line up with TRBD1. Germline V CDR1 and CDR2: MNHNY, SVGAGI (reference sequence). The V gene end was trimmed by 5 bases and the J gene end by 4 bases; junction bases not matched to a gene: 10. This CDR3 comprises 15 residues. The CDR3 sequence is CASSDPQGNSYGYTF. DNA for the CDR3: TGTGCCAGCAGTGATCCACAGGGGAATTCCTATGGCTACACCTTC.

The V and J genes are TRBV2 and TRBJ2-5; the match to TRBD1 covers 7 bases. The J segment lost 7 bases and the V segment lost 7 bases, leaving 12 bases of the junction unmatched. CDR1 is SNHLY and CDR2 is FYNNEI in the germline V gene. The CDR3 is made up of 14 amino acids. In DNA, the CDR3 is TGTGCCAGCACCCAGGGGGTTGGAGAAGTGACCCAGTACTTC. This codes for CASTQGVGEVTQYF.

The chain recombines TRBV6-1 with TRBJ2-7; 10 nucleotides line up with TRBD2. The CDR3 has 15 residues. Germline CDR1 and CDR2: MNHNS and SASEGT. With V trimmed by 6 bases and J by 1 base, 6 bases remained unmatched. CDR3 sequence reads: CASSLGTSESYEQYF. The CDR3 coding sequence is TGTGCCAGCAGCCTTGGGACTAGCGAGTCCTACGAGCAGTACTTC.